The clone carrying this T cell receptor beta chain was observed a single time. Antigen specificity is unknown. This sample was taken from a study of OX40 agonist ivuxolimab in advanced cancers. Germline values: CDR1 MNHEY, CDR2 SVGAGI. V lost 6 bases to trimming and J lost 8 bases; unmatched junction nucleotides: 7. The CDR3 runs 13 residues. Systemic immunosuppression or a history of autoimmune disease excluded patients. Blood draws occurred at baseline, cycle 4 day 1, and cycle 7 day 1. Points from the study as a whole: Partly responding patients at 0.1-3.0 mg/kg showed some of the smallest clonal expansion.

Repertoires were generated with immunoSEQ multiplex PCR, while TCRdb's copy carries only in-frame clones and drops some. The profile shows more than 85,000 clones, approximately 80% of them singletons. The V gene is TRBV6-5, the J gene TRBJ1-2, with 9 positions matching TRBD1. The TCR originated in an adult with an advanced solid tumor such as melanoma, head and neck, liver or kidney cancer. Sequenced here: CD4+ or CD8+ T cells sorted from blood, sampled in a trial of the OX40 agonist ivuxolimab. The CDR3 region has the DNA TGTGCCAGCAGAGCCGGGACAGGGAAGGGCTACACCTTC. This sequence encodes CASRAGTGKGYTF.